These 14 T cell receptor beta chains originate from one sample sequenced in a study of CD8 T cells in Susac syndrome. RNA totalling roughly 0.5 to 1 ug underwent reverse transcription with random hexamers. TCRdb re-derived calls from the immunoSEQ multiplex PCR reads in MiXCR, one entry per CDR3 protein. The sample lists 110,000 or so distinct CDR3 sequences, more than 85% occurring once. Sequenced sample: CD4+ T cells from PBMCs. These receptors originate from a human donor with multiple sclerosis.

The DNA for the CDR3 is TGTGCCAGCAGTGACGGCGGTCAGCCCCAGCATTTT. This codes for CASSDGGQPQHF. The chain recombines TRBV6-1 with TRBJ1-5, with D unclear. The V end was cut by 3 bases, the J end by 6 bases, with 6 bases between. In germline, CDR1 is MNHNS, CDR2 SASEGT. This CDR3 is 12 amino acids long.

The gene calls are TRBV7-9 and TRBJ1-6, with D unresolved. CDR3 length: 14 amino acids. CDR1 and CDR2 (germline): SEHNR, FQNEAQ (reference sequence). V dropped 0 bases and J dropped 10 bases, with 10 bases sitting between them. The CDR3 DNA reads TGTGCCAGCAGCTTAGCCAGTTTTGGCTCACCCCTCCACTTT. This codes for CASSLASFGSPLHF.

The chain carries TRBV7-8 and TRBJ1-5, with D uncertain. V was pared by 3 bases and J by 0 bases, with 21 bases between. Germline CDR1 SGHVS, CDR2 FQNEAQ. This CDR3 has 19 amino acids. CDR3 DNA: TGTGCCAGCAGCTTCAGGAGGCTTCCTGGACGGGATAGCAATCAGCCCCAGCATTTT. Translating it yields CASSFRRLPGRDSNQPQHF.

V usage is TRBV18 and J usage is TRBJ1-2, with TRBD1 matching 7 bases. V shed 2 bases and J 1 base; nucleotides not matched to a gene: 7. Germline CDR1 is KGHSH and CDR2 is LQKENI. The CDR3 length is 16 residues. This CDR3 is CASSPYRDRDNYGYTF. The CDR3 coding sequence is TGTGCCAGCTCACCATACCGGGACAGAGATAACTATGGCTACACCTTC.

The chain joins TRBV18 to TRBJ1-2, with D perhaps TRBD1 (5 bases). Germline loops: CDR1 KGHSH, CDR2 LQKENI. The V end lost 4 bases, the J end lost 4 bases, and 7 bases lay between the germline ends. This CDR3 comprises 12 residues. CDR3 loop: CASSLGVYGYTF. The CDR3 DNA reads TGTGCCAGCTCACTGGGGGTCTATGGCTACACCTTC.

The CDR3 loop is CSGGLAGETTQYF. The CDR3 coding sequence is TGCAGCGGAGGTCTAGCGGGGGAGACTACGCAGTATTTT. V and J are TRBV29-1 and TRBJ2-3, with 10 bases identical to TRBD2. The ends lost 7 bases at V and 8 bases at J; junction bases unmatched: 9. The CDR3 extends over 13 amino acids. Per germline, CDR1 SQVTM and CDR2 ANQGSEA.

The chain employs TRBV3-1 and TRBJ1-5; D is unclear. Per the germline V gene, CDR1 is LGHDT and CDR2 is YNNKEL (reference sequence). Trimming stripped 0 bases from V and 6 bases from J, with 3 bases between. The CDR3 consists of 12 residues. The CDR3 coding sequence is TGTGCCAGCAGCCAAGAGAGTCAGCCCCAGCATTTT. It specifies CASSQESQPQHF.

The CDR3 loop is CASSSLRDRVTDTQYF. In DNA form, the CDR3 reads TGTGCCAGCAGTTCTCTGAGGGACAGAGTCACAGATACGCAGTATTTT. V usage is TRBV28 and J usage is TRBJ2-3; 7 bases align to TRBD1. The junction had 9 bases not matched to a gene; V was cut back by 4 bases and J by 2 bases. This CDR3 spans 16 amino acids. Germline V lookup: CDR1 MDHEN, CDR2 SYDVKM.

V usage is TRBV12-3 or TRBV12-4 and J usage is TRBJ1-6; tentatively, D is TRBD1 (5 bases). CDR3 length equals 14 residues. Trimming left V 9 bases short and J 7 bases short, with 16 bases between. CDR3 region: CASSSGTPNSPLHF. CDR3 in DNA: TGTGCCAGTTCATCCGGGACCCCAAATTCACCCCTCCACTTT.

This chain links TRBV3-1 with TRBJ2-7; 9 bases fit TRBD1. Trimming at V came to 1 base and at J to 2 bases, leaving 3 bases not matched to a gene. This CDR3 has 15 residues. Germline values: CDR1 LGHDT, CDR2 YNNKEL (reference sequence). The CDR3 DNA follows: TGTGCCAGCAGCCAAGCCGGGACAGGGCCCTACGAGCAGTACTTC. Its translation: CASSQAGTGPYEQYF.

This clonotype has only a few counts. This rearrangement joins TRBV6-5 to TRBJ2-7, with TRBD2 as a possible D gene (5 bases). Germline CDR1 reads MNHEY; CDR2 reads SVGAGI. The CDR3 loop spans 15 amino acids. V lost 0 bases and J lost 2, with 11 bases in between. CDR3 in DNA: TGTGCCAGCAGTTACTCGCCAGCGGAAACCTACGAGCAGTACTTC. Translation: CASSYSPAETYEQYF.

The chain is built from TRBV7-9 and TRBJ1-3; D remains ambiguous. The V and J ends lost 5 bases and 0 bases respectively, with 14 bases between them. CDR1 and CDR2 (germline): SEHNR, FQNEAQ (reference sequence). This CDR3 is 16 amino acids long. Written as DNA, the CDR3 is TGTGCCAGCAGCCCCCGAGGCACAGTCTCTGGAAACACCATATATTTT. Translation: CASSPRGTVSGNTIYF.

The rearrangement uses TRBV4-3 and TRBJ1-2; no clear D. Germline V gene lookup returns CDR1 LGHNA and CDR2 YSLEER. The V and J ends lost 0 bases and 0 bases respectively, with 8 bases between them. The CDR3 totals 15 residues. Here the CDR3 reads CASSQEFNSNYGYTF. CDR3 nucleotides: TGCGCCAGCAGCCAAGAATTTAACTCTAACTATGGCTACACCTTC.

This chain connects TRBV3-1 to TRBJ2-1; 8 bases map to TRBD2. This CDR3 has 14 amino acids. Germline values: CDR1 LGHDT, CDR2 YNNKEL (reference sequence). The ends lost 1 base at V and 5 bases at J; junction bases unmatched: 1. CDR3 protein: CASSQAAGDNEQFF. DNA for the CDR3: TGTGCCAGCAGCCAAGCAGCGGGGGACAATGAGCAGTTCTTC.